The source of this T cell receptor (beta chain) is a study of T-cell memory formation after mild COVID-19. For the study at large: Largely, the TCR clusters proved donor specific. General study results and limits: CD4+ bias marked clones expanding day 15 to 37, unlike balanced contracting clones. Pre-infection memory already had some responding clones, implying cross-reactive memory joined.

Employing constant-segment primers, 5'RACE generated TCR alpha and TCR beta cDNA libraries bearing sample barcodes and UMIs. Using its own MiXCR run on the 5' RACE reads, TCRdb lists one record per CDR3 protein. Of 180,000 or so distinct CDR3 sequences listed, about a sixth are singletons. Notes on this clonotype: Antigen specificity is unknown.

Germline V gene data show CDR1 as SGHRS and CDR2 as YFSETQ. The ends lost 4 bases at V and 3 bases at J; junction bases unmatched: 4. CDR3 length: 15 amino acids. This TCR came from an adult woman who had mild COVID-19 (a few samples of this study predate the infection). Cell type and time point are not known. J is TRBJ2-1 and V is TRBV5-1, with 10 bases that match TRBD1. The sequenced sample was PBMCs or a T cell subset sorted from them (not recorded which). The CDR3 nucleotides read TGCGCCAGCAGCCAATGGACAGGGGGCTACAATGAGCAGTTCTTC. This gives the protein CASSQWTGGYNEQFF.